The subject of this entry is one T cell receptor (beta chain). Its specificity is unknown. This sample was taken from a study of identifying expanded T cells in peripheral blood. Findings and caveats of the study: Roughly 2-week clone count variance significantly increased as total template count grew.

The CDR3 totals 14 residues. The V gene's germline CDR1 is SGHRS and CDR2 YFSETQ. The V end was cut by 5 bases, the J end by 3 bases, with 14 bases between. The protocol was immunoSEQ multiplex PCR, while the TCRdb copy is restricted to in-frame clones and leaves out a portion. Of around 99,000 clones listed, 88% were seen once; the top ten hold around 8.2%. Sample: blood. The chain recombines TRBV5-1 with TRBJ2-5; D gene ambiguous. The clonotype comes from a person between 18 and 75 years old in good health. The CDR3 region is CASSPLGRKETQYF. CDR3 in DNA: TGCGCCAGCAGTCCGTTGGGTCGCAAAGAGACCCAGTACTTC. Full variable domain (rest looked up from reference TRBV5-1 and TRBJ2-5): KAGVTQTPRYLIKTRGQQVTLSCSPISGHRSVSWYQQTPGQGLQFLFEYFSETQRNKGNFPGRFSGRQFSNSRSEMNVSTLELGDSALYLCASSPLGRKETQYFGPGTRLLVL.